The clone carrying this TCR beta chain was seen more than once but under ten times. As originally analysed: From reference gene primer amplification, estimates of nucleated cell counts were derived. Repertoires were generated with immunoSEQ multiplex PCR, while TCRdb's copy carries only in-frame clones and drops some. That table supplies the V and J calls and clone size; D and trimming were determined from the DNA. The table lists about 82,000 clones, around 88% of them singletons. The record originates from a study of blood T cell repertoires in COVID-19. The wider study: Sites in the United States, Italy and Spain provided acute and convalescent COVID-19 samples. PBMCs, B-cell-depleted T cells, or T cells provided the cDNA or gDNA that made up the material.

J was trimmed by 4 bases and V by 6 bases; bases with no gene match: 7. Per the germline V gene, CDR1 is MNHEY and CDR2 is SVGEGT. The CDR3 runs 17 residues. Sample: peripheral blood. The chain recombines TRBV6-2 or TRBV6-3 with TRBJ2-1, with 15 bases fitting TRBD2. This receptor was taken from an older woman with acute or convalescent COVID-19. The CDR3 nucleotides read TGTGCCAGCAGCCTCGGGACTAGCGGGGGGTCGTACAATGAGCAGTTCTTC. Translated: CASSLGTSGGSYNEQFF.